What follows is one TCR beta chain and its context. Its antigen is unknown. Within one base of it there is no much larger clone, and no base qualities were kept. V sheds 1 base and J sheds 4 bases, leaving 13 bases between their ends. The germline V gene yields SGHVS for CDR1 and FQNEAQ for CDR2. The CDR3 holds 15 amino acids from the cysteine to the phenylalanine. Kept here is only the CDR3 DNA, which spans 45 bases and is read in frame from base 1. The sample belongs to a study of spatial heterogeneity in lung cancer (dated by TCRdb to between 2019 and 2020). General notes on the study: The donors were 72 patients from the lung TRACERx cohort who had early-stage, untreated non-small cell lung cancer. TCR repertoire features were related to nonsynonymous mutation counts determined by whole-exome sequencing of tumor tissue. More beta-chain than alpha-chain transcripts were consistently detected, likely reflecting higher beta-chain transcript abundance. In the raw uncorrected reads, each unique combination of TCR and UMI appeared more than ten times on average. In non-small cell lung cancer, the study quantitatively compared TCR alpha and beta repertoires across several tumor regions, matched nontumor lung, and blood. Follow-up PBMC samples were sequenced whenever available, and the median time to follow-up was about two years after resection. Both alpha and beta chains were TCR-sequenced in samples taken at surgery, namely 220 tumor regions, fewer than 80 matched nontumor lung samples and 56 PBMC samples. The full study reports these points: Confirming at a functional level the hypothesis that regional TCRs recognize regional mutations was considered to require additional single-cell paired TCR alpha and beta sequencing. Ubiquitous expanded tumor TCRs were found in blood more often at tumor resection than at routine follow-up. Only 13 to 15 patients were included in the comparisons of baseline and follow-up blood repertoires.

Libraries were prepared through 5' RACE. Sequenced using a NextSeq 500. The TCR library protocol attached a unique molecular identifier to each TCR cDNA molecule to allow correction of PCR and sequencing errors. From the authors' description of their analysis: TCR identification, UMI-based error correction and CDR3 extraction were all carried out with Decombinator tools. TCRs above a frequency of 2 per 1,000, corresponding to the top 1% of the tumor frequency distribution, were defined as expanded. Each repertoire was subsampled 100 times to 5,000 TCRs, after which Renyi diversity was computed with the R vegan package. To build CDR3 similarity networks, amino acid triplet string-kernel similarity was used, and CDR3s were connected when their pairwise similarity was above 0.82. The raw public data were reprocessed by TCRdb itself: fastp quality trimming at Q25, MiXCR clonotype calling, in-frame beta chains only. Each entry is one CDR3 protein sequence, shown with its most common DNA and genes. The V and J calls follow TCRdb's processing rather than the paper's. In this sample the table shows about 94,000 distinct CDR3 sequences, roughly a fifth of which occur a single time. Of the sample, 20% to 25% is held by the ten largest clones.

The time point tag for this specimen amounts to: blood at routine non-recurrence follow-up after resection. Without any cell sorting, TCR sequencing was performed on whole RNA extracted either from tumor and nontumor lung tissue or from cryopreserved PBMC samples. Only patients for whom sufficient RNA was available from at least two tumor regions were selected for TCR sequencing. The chain employs TRBV7-8 and TRBJ1-1, and perhaps TRBD1 as D gene, on 6 matching bases. The sequencing here drew on PBMCs, taken at follow-up. The source of this sequence is a male donor with early-stage non-small cell lung cancer. Read as DNA, the sequence is TGTGCCAGCAGCTTAGTAGGACAGTTGTCCACTGAAGCTTTCTTT. This translates into CASSLVGQLSTEAFF.